A single sample gave rise to the 20 T cell receptor beta chains below, sequenced in a study of T cells in Graves' hyperthyroidism and ophthalmopathy (dated by TCRdb to between 2018 and 2021). Receptors were amplified or captured by multiplex PCR. TCRdb records Illumina HiSeq 2000 as the sequencer. Amplification of TCR beta CDR3 regions was carried out from RNA transcripts. The TCR CDR3 was subjected to a first round of RT-PCR using the HTBI primer set and the Qiagen OneStep RT-PCR kit. TCRdb reprocessed the public reads (quality trimming at Q25 with fastp, clone calling with MiXCR) and kept in-frame beta chains. Each CDR3 protein gets just one entry, which takes the most common genes and DNA from the rows behind it. Within this sample are some 200,000 distinct CDR3 sequences, with roughly 15% of them counted one time only. In total, the top ten clones hold under 65% of the sample. The sequencing input was blood. Receptors were obtained from a man aged 45 to 65 with Graves' hyperthyroidism.

This clonotype was counted a few times. This clone may be a read error of a much larger clone one base away. The V call is TRBV13, the J call TRBJ2-5; 7 bases match TRBD2. CDR1 and CDR2 from the germline V gene are PRHDT and FYEKMQ (reference sequence). The CDR3 contains 15 residues. CDR3 sequence: CASSPPGLHQETRYF. The CDR3 nucleotides are TGTGCCAGCAGCCCACCGGGACTACACCAAGAGACCCGGTACTTC.

This clonotype was observed at least ten times. The J gene is TRBJ2-3, the V gene TRBV19, with TRBD1 as a possible D gene (6 bases). V lost 5 bases and J 6 bases, leaving 6 bases between the germline ends. The CDR3 is 11 residues long. Germline CDR1 reads LNHDA; CDR2 reads SQIVND (reference sequence). The chain's CDR3 is CASSQGDTQYF. The CDR3 DNA sequence: TGTGCCAGTAGTCAGGGGGATACGCAGTATTTT.

Comment on this clonotype: One end of the junction varies from germline; a read error may be responsible. The chain employs TRBV30 and TRBJ1-1, with D possibly being TRBD1 (5 bases). Germline V gene sequence: CDR1 GTSNPN, CDR2 SVGIG (reference sequence). There are 15 residues in the CDR3. CDR3 protein: CAWATGRPLGTEVFF. The CDR3 DNA reads as TGTGCCTGGGCGACGGGGCGGCCCTTGGGCACTGAAGTTTTCTTT.

Here the CDR3 reads CASNLEGLSAYEQYF. In nucleotides, the CDR3 is TGTGCCAGCAACTTGGAGGGTCTTAGCGCCTACGAGCAGTACTTC. The chain couples TRBV7-9 to TRBJ2-7, with D possibly TRBD2 on 6 matching bases. V shed 7 bases and J shed 2 bases, with 18 bases lying between them. This CDR3 has 15 residues. Germline V lookup: CDR1 SEHNR, CDR2 FQNEAQ (reference sequence).

About this clonotype: It may be a read error: a sequence one base away is much more abundant. V usage is TRBV5-1 and J usage is TRBJ2-3, with 13 bases fitting TRBD2. CDR3 length: 16 residues. Germline-derived CDR1 and CDR2 are SGHRS and YFSETQ. CDR3 in DNA: TGCGCCGGCAGCCCGGGACTAGCGGGATATGCAGATACGCAGTATTTT. This sequence encodes CAGSPGLAGYADTQYF.

This clonotype was seen only a few times. The rearrangement joins TRBV6-1 to TRBJ2-3; 9 bases agree with TRBD2. Germline V lookup: CDR1 MNHNS, CDR2 SASEGT. The CDR3 has 15 amino acids. With 5 bases clipped from V and 2 bases from J, the junction kept 5 bases outside the gene matches. The CDR3 is CASSKASGTTDTQYF. The CDR3 DNA follows: TGTGCCAGCAGTAAGGCTAGCGGGACCACAGATACGCAGTATTTT.

This clonotype turned up a few times. J is TRBJ2-7 and V is TRBV6-2 or TRBV6-3, with 10 bases fitting TRBD2. The ends lost 2 bases at V and 7 bases at J; junction bases unmatched: 11. CDR3 length equals 16 residues. Germline V gives CDR1 MNHEY, CDR2 SVGEGT. The CDR3 nucleotides read TGTGCCAGCAGTTACGCTAGCGGGAGTATTTTTTGGGAGCAGTACTTC. Its translation: CASSYASGSIFWEQYF.

This clonotype came up a few times. A much larger clone differs by one base, so this may be a read error. The chain has TRBV20-1 and TRBJ2-3; 14 nucleotides agree with TRBD2. CDR1 DFQATT and CDR2 SNEGSKA come from the germline V gene (reference sequence). This CDR3 is 18 amino acids long. Trimming at V came to 1 base and at J to 4 bases, leaving 10 bases not matched to a gene. CDR3 in amino acids: CSARAGTSGRRSADTQYF. In nucleotides, the CDR3 is TGCAGTGCTAGAGCCGGGACTAGCGGGAGAAGGAGCGCAGATACGCAGTATTTT.

This clonotype occurred a few times. CDR3 in DNA: TGTGCCAGCAGTGAAACAGTCGGGACAGAGGTCGACACTGAAGCTTTCTTT. It codes for CASSETVGTEVDTEAFF. The gene calls are TRBV28 and TRBJ1-1, with 7 bases that match TRBD1. This CDR3 has 17 amino acids. Trimming removed 5 bases from V and 3 bases from J; junction bases left unmatched: 15. Germline V gene lookup returns CDR1 MDHEN and CDR2 SYDVKM.

In its sample, this clonotype was seen many times. This chain links TRBV18 with TRBJ2-5, with a possible D match to TRBD1 (6 bases). CDR3 size: 13 residues. Germline V gene data show CDR1 as KGHSH and CDR2 as LQKENI. V lost 2 bases, J lost 8 bases, and 12 bases lay in between. CDR3 nucleotides: TGTGCCAGCTCACCAGGACAGTTGGGTACCCAGTACTTC. This sequence encodes CASSPGQLGTQYF. Supplemented by reference TRBV18 and TRBJ2-5, the full variable domain reads NAGVMQNPRHLVRRRGQEARLRCSPMKGHSHVYWYRQLPEEGLKFMVYLQKENIIDESGMPKERFSAEFPKEGPSILRIQQVVRGDSAAYFCASSPGQLGTQYFGPGTRLLVL.

The chain couples TRBV5-5 to TRBJ2-7, with D hard to call. From germline, CDR1 is SGHKS and CDR2 YYEKEE (reference sequence). Trimming left V 4 bases short and J 3 bases short, with 8 bases between. CDR3 length equals 12 residues. CDR3: CASSANNYEQYF. DNA for the CDR3: TGTGCCAGCAGCGCAAATAACTACGAGCAGTACTTC.

The gene calls are TRBV9 and TRBJ2-3; no definite D call. The germline gives CDR1 SGDLS, CDR2 YYNGEE. V gave up 2 bases and J gave up 1 base, with 8 bases separating them. This CDR3 is built from 14 residues. In DNA, the CDR3 is TGTGCCAGCAGCGTTTCGAGCGGCACAGATACGCAGTATTTT. Translating it yields CASSVSSGTDTQYF.

This clonotype is categorized as medium-sized. The gene calls are TRBV2 and TRBJ2-3; no reliable D call. Per germline, CDR1 SNHLY and CDR2 FYNNEI. The CDR3 runs 15 residues. Trimming removed 0 bases at V and 7 bases at J, with 14 bases between. CDR3 protein: CASSEALGSAHTQYF. CDR3 sequence (DNA): TGTGCCAGCAGTGAAGCGTTAGGAAGCGCACATACGCAGTATTTT. The full variable domain, in which reference TRBV2 and TRBJ2-3 provide the parts outside the CDR3, is EPEVTQTPSHQVTQMGQEVILRCVPISNHLYFYWYRQILGQKVEFLVSFYNNEISEKSEIFDDQFSVERPDGSNFTLKIRSTKLEDSAMYFCASSEALGSAHTQYFGPGTRLTVL.

This clonotype was seen repeatedly, ten times or more. The chain uses TRBV5-5 and TRBJ2-3, with a tentative D call TRBD1 (6 bases). The V gene's germline CDR1 is SGHKS and CDR2 YYEKEE (reference sequence). The CDR3 runs to 12 residues. V shed 3 bases and J shed 4 bases, with 6 bases lying between them. The CDR3 DNA is TGTGCCAGCAGCTGGGGGCCAGATACGCAGTATTTT. Its translation is CASSWGPDTQYF.

This clonotype showed up just a few times. Given a much more abundant clone one base away, this may be a read error. The gene calls are TRBV28 and TRBJ1-1; possible D gene TRBD1, 5 bases. This CDR3 spans 12 amino acids. Germline values: CDR1 MDHEN, CDR2 SYDVKM. V shed 10 bases and J shed 1 base, with 10 bases lying between them. CDR3 DNA sequence: TGTGCCAACAGGAGGGGGAACACTGAAGCTTTCTTT. Translated, it gives CANRRGNTEAFF.

This clonotype was recorded at least ten times. The chain links TRBV7-9 to TRBJ2-3, with D hard to call. This CDR3 has 13 residues. CDR1 and CDR2 (germline): SEHNR, FQNEAQ (reference sequence). V was clipped by 4 bases and J by 4 bases, with 9 bases between them. The CDR3 DNA is TGTGCCAGCAGCTCCTGGTCGGCAGATACGCAGTATTTT. The encoded protein is CASSSWSADTQYF.

This clonotype was picked up many times. The gene calls are TRBV28 and TRBJ2-3, with D perhaps TRBD2 (6 bases). V lost 5 bases and J 5 bases, leaving 23 bases between the germline ends. The CDR3 length is 17 residues. Per germline, CDR1 MDHEN and CDR2 SYDVKM. The CDR3, as DNA: TGTGCCAGCAGTGACCAGGAGGGCCAGATCATGGGAGATACGCAGTATTTT. Amino acid sequence: CASSDQEGQIMGDTQYF.

This clonotype has just a few counts. The chain employs TRBV11-3 and TRBJ2-7, with TRBD1 matching over 7 bases. V dropped 3 bases and J dropped 2; count of bases not matched to a gene: 4. Germline values: CDR1 SGHNT, CDR2 YENEEA. This CDR3 has 14 amino acids. The CDR3 protein is CASSFPGQTYEQYF. Written as DNA, the CDR3 is TGTGCCAGCAGCTTTCCGGGACAGACCTACGAGCAGTACTTC.

The chain employs TRBV28 and TRBJ1-1; no clear D gene. CDR3 length equals 15 residues. From germline, CDR1 is MDHEN and CDR2 SYDVKM. V lost 7 bases, J lost 4 bases, and 19 bases lay in between. CDR3 sequence reads: CASISLGPGPTEAFF. The CDR3, as DNA: TGTGCCAGCATTTCTTTGGGTCCGGGCCCCACTGAAGCTTTCTTT.

V is TRBV7-2 and J is TRBJ1-1; no clear D. Germline V gene lookup returns CDR1 SGHTA and CDR2 FQGNSA. Trimming took 5 bases from V and 0 from J, leaving 13 bases between them. This CDR3 is built from 15 residues. As DNA, the CDR3 is TGTGCCAGCAGCCTCCAGACGGGTATGAACACTGAAGCTTTCTTT. This sequence encodes CASSLQTGMNTEAFF.